The 17 T cell receptor beta chains below all came from one sample that was sequenced in a study of sequential checkpoint blockade in melanoma. As to treatment: randomized to nivolumab then ipilimumab (arm A) or the reverse (arm B). Sequencing was performed with immunoSEQ multiplex PCR; in TCRdb, only in-frame clones are kept and a portion is missing. The sample lists roughly 13,000 clones, around half seen once, with around 15% in the top ten. The material sequenced was CD8+ T cells sorted from blood (inferred from file names), taken from a patient given nivolumab and ipilimumab in sequence. Every receptor here comes from a human donor with melanoma.

In this sample, this clone turned up a few times. The chain links TRBV4-1 to TRBJ2-5; 8 bases line up with TRBD2. Germline CDR1 reads MGHRA; CDR2 reads YSYEKL. The CDR3 runs to 15 residues. After removal of 1 base from V and 4 bases from J, the junction contained 5 bases not matched to a gene. CDR3 protein: CASSQVTSVRETQYF. In nucleotides, the CDR3 is TGCGCCAGCAGCCAAGTGACTAGCGTTAGAGAGACCCAGTACTTC.

This chain connects TRBV5-1 to TRBJ2-1, with 10 nucleotides matching TRBD2. CDR1 SGHRS and CDR2 YFSETQ come from the germline V gene. The CDR3 covers 16 residues. The V segment lost 2 bases and the J segment 6 bases; nucleotides outside the gene matches: 8. In DNA, the CDR3 is TGCGCCAGCAGCTTATATGTGGCTAGCGGGAGCAATGAGCAGTTCTTC. Translation gives CASSLYVASGSNEQFF.

For the CDR3, the DNA is TGTGCCTGGAGTGACGACGGGATTCCCTACGAGCAGTACTTC. Translated, it gives CAWSDDGIPYEQYF. The genes are TRBV30 and TRBJ2-7; tentative D call: TRBD2 (5 bases). Germline V gives CDR1 GTSNPN, CDR2 SVGIG (reference sequence). The CDR3 totals 14 residues. V lost 1 base and J lost 2, with 12 bases in between.

The sample holds a few counts of this clone. The chain recombines TRBV7-9 with TRBJ2-1; weak D call: TRBD2 (6 bases). Germline lookup yields CDR1 SEHNR and CDR2 FQNEAQ (reference sequence). CDR3 length: 15 residues. Between the trimmed V and J ends, which lost 8 bases and 2 bases, there was a span of 16 bases. The CDR3 DNA sequence: TGTGCCAGCGCCTTAGGGACTCTTCCCTACAATGAGCAGTTCTTC. Protein sequence: CASALGTLPYNEQFF.

This clone was observed once. The chain recombines TRBV6-5 with TRBJ2-5; 8 bases line up with TRBD1. J lost 11 bases, V lost 2 bases, and 16 bases had no gene match. CDR1 is MNHEY, CDR2 SVGAGI, per germline. This CDR3 is built from 16 residues. The CDR3 bases are TGTGCCAGCAGTTACCTCCCGGGGGACAGGCTGCCTGAGCAGTACTTC. This codes for CASSYLPGDRLPEQYF.

The CDR3 region is CASSLSGMYEQYF. In nucleotides, the CDR3 is TGTGCCAGCAGCTTAAGCGGTATGTACGAGCAGTACTTC. The chain couples TRBV7-9 to TRBJ2-7; the D gene is possibly TRBD2 (5 bases). V shed 2 bases and J shed 4 bases, with 9 bases lying between them. The CDR3 runs to 13 residues. Germline V gene lookup returns CDR1 SEHNR and CDR2 FQNEAQ (reference sequence). The full variable domain, its missing parts supplied by reference TRBV7-9 and TRBJ2-7, is DTGVSQNPRHKITKRGQNVTFRCDPISEHNRLYWYRQTLGQGPEFLTYFQNEAQLEKSRLLSDRFSAERPKGSFSTLEIQRTEQGDSAMYLCASSLSGMYEQYFGPGTRLTVT.

The rearrangement uses TRBV7-3 and TRBJ2-1; D possibly corresponds to TRBD2 (5 bases). Germline V gene sequence: CDR1 SGHTA, CDR2 FQGTGA. With 4 bases removed from V and 7 bases from J, the gap between germline ends came to 17 bases. CDR3 length: 15 residues. Here the CDR3 DNA reads TGTGCCAGCAGCTACCGGTCAAACCGCGGGAATGAGCAGTTCTTC. Encoded protein: CASSYRSNRGNEQFF.

V is TRBV6-6 and J is TRBJ1-2; TRBD1 matches at 8 bases. Germline V CDR1 and CDR2: MNHNY, SVGAGI (reference sequence). This CDR3 is built from 14 residues. Trimming removed 4 bases from V and 8 bases from J; junction bases left unmatched: 9. This CDR3 is CASSFDRGSVGYTF. CDR3 nucleotide sequence: TGTGCCAGCAGTTTTGACAGGGGTAGTGTAGGCTACACCTTC.

V gene TRBV28 combines with J gene TRBJ1-1; D unresolved. Germline CDR1 reads MDHEN; CDR2 reads SYDVKM. CDR3 length equals 13 residues. Trimming cost V 2 bases and J 0 bases, with 4 bases left between them. The CDR3 nucleotides are TGTGCCAGCAGTTTAACAGTGAACACTGAAGCTTTCTTT. Its translation: CASSLTVNTEAFF.

V and J are TRBV6-5 and TRBJ2-3, with D possibly matching TRBD1 (5 bases). V lost 10 bases and J 1 base, leaving 15 bases between the germline ends. Germline lookup yields CDR1 MNHEY and CDR2 SVGAGI. The CDR3 covers 14 residues. Here the CDR3 reads CATRNDRRTDTQYF. The CDR3 DNA is TGTGCCACCAGAAATGACAGACGCACAGATACGCAGTATTTT.

V is TRBV6-5 and J is TRBJ1-2; D uncertain. CDR1 and CDR2 from the germline V gene are MNHEY and SVGAGI. The ends were cut back, 2 bases at V and 7 bases at J, with 14 bases in the middle. The CDR3 length is 14 residues. For the CDR3, the DNA is TGTGCCAGCAGTTACGACCGGGGTCTCGTTGGCTACACCTTC. This translates into CASSYDRGLVGYTF.

The chain recombines TRBV7-6 with TRBJ1-5; no definite D call. The CDR3 is 12 amino acids. Trimming took 5 bases from V and 7 from J, leaving 9 bases between them. Germline lookup yields CDR1 SGHVS and CDR2 FNYEAQ. CDR3 nucleotide sequence: TGTGCCAGCAGCCCAGGAGGCCAGCCCCAGCATTTT. Its protein product is CASSPGGQPQHF.

This clone was observed a single time. The chain recombines TRBV4-1 with TRBJ2-1, with D possibly TRBD2 on 6 matching bases. CDR3 length equals 16 residues. Germline CDR1 is MGHRA and CDR2 is YSYEKL. With 2 bases removed from V and 4 bases from J, the gap between germline ends came to 15 bases. DNA for the CDR3: TGCGCCAGCAGCCAACCTCCTACCGGGAGTTACAATGAGCAGTTCTTC. Amino acids: CASSQPPTGSYNEQFF.

The gene calls are TRBV7-6 and TRBJ1-1; D call uncertain. This CDR3 comprises 13 residues. V lost 3 bases, J lost 0 bases, and 5 bases lay in between. CDR1 and CDR2 from the germline V gene are SGHVS and FNYEAQ. CDR3 region: CASSFSLNTEAFF. The DNA of the CDR3 is TGTGCCAGCAGCTTCTCCTTGAACACTGAAGCTTTCTTT.

The rearrangement links TRBV5-8 to TRBJ1-2; 8 bases match TRBD1. CDR1 and CDR2 (germline): SGHTS, YDEGEE. This CDR3 has 13 amino acids. V lost 5 bases to trimming and J lost 7 bases; unmatched junction nucleotides: 7. The CDR3 DNA reads TGTGCCAGCAGTATGCAGGGGGCAGGTGGCTACACCTTC. Its protein product is CASSMQGAGGYTF.

The V call is TRBV21-1, the J call TRBJ1-1. TRBV21-1 is given as a pseudogene. This CDR3 has 15 amino acids. CDR3 nucleotides: TGTGCCAGCAGCCCTACGAAGGGAGGACTCACTGAAGCTTTCTTT. This translates into CASSPTKGGLTEAFF.

The chain has TRBV2 and TRBJ2-3; the D is unclear. Germline CDR1 SNHLY, CDR2 FYNNEI. The CDR3 spans 14 residues. The ends were cut back, 5 bases at V and 4 bases at J, with 13 bases in the middle. CDR3 loop: CASSSLTEPDTQYF. The CDR3 DNA follows: TGTGCCAGCAGTTCCCTTACAGAGCCAGATACGCAGTATTTT.